The rows below give T cell receptor beta chains drawn from one sample of a study of regulatory T cells in long-lasting Graves disease. MiXCR, run by TCRdb on the multiplex PCR reads, gives a single entry per CDR3 protein. This sample has roughly 420,000 distinct CDR3 sequences, with roughly a sixth found just once. This specimen was peripheral blood mononuclear cells (PBMCs), taken at new diagnosis, from a patient treated with antithyroid drugs. These receptors were taken from a female donor with Graves disease. The CDR3 runs from the conserved cysteine through the conserved F or W. D genes are given only for firm matches. Size tells how often a clone was seen (once, few, many) or the class of an expanded clone, and some rows leave it out.

d_gene,j_gene,abundance,len,v_gene,CDR3aa,CDR3nt
TRBD1,TRBJ2-7,many,17,TRBV24-1,CATSDAGQGGKFLEQYF,TGTGCCACCAGTGATGCCGGACAGGGTGGAAAGTTCCTCGAGCAGTACTTC
TRBD2,TRBJ2-3,many,16,TRBV5-4,CASSLGLAGPGDTQYF,TGTGCCAGCAGCTTGGGACTAGCGGGACCGGGGGATACGCAGTATTTT
TRBD1,TRBJ2-2,-,15,TRBV12-3/TRBV12-4,CASTQDRVATGELFF,TGTGCCAGCACCCAGGACAGGGTAGCGACCGGGGAGCTGTTTTTT
-,TRBJ2-1,many,16,TRBV5-1,CASSPRRLPMGNEQFF,TGCGCCAGCAGCCCGAGAAGGCTACCCATGGGCAATGAGCAGTTCTTC
TRBD2,TRBJ2-3,many,17,TRBV28,CASSRDNERDGSDTQYF,TGTGCCAGCAGCCGTGATAATGAGCGGGATGGGTCAGATACGCAGTATTTT
TRBD2,TRBJ2-1,many,15,TRBV2,CASSPGLAAYNEQFF,TGTGCCAGCAGTCCGGGACTAGCGGCCTACAATGAGCAGTTCTTC
-,TRBJ2-5,many,13,TRBV7-3,CASSLRVQETQYF,TGTGCCAGCAGCTTAAGGGTCCAAGAGACCCAGTACTTC
-,TRBJ1-1,many,13,TRBV25-1,CASRDSRDTEAFF,TGTGCCAGCAGGGACTCTAGGGACACTGAAGCTTTCTTT
TRBD1,TRBJ1-1,few,15,TRBV20-1,CSARVTGTGNTEAFF,TGCAGTGCTAGGGTGACCGGGACAGGGAACACTGAAGCTTTCTTT
-,TRBJ2-7,many,14,TRBV28,CASSLWQGGYEQYF,TGTGCCAGCAGTTTATGGCAGGGAGGCTACGAGCAGTACTTC
-,TRBJ1-1,-,15,TRBV6-2/TRBV6-3,CASQIQRQRNTEAFF,TGTGCCAGCCAAATACAGAGGCAGCGGAACACTGAAGCTTTCTTT
-,TRBJ2-7,few,15,TRBV6-5,CASSYRDLGRSEQYF,TGTGCCAGCAGTTACAGGGACCTCGGTCGTAGCGAGCAGTACTTC
-,TRBJ1-1,many,15,TRBV11-2,CASSSPGARNTEAFF,TGTGCCAGCAGCTCGCCAGGGGCAAGGAACACTGAAGCTTTCTTT
-,TRBJ1-5,few,15,TRBV19,CASSRVNSPNQPQHF,TGTGCCAGTAGTAGGGTTAACAGTCCCAATCAGCCCCAGCATTTT
-,TRBJ2-1,many,14,TRBV27,CASGTSDALNEQFF,TGTGCCAGTGGGACTTCCGACGCCCTCAATGAGCAGTTCTTC
TRBD1,TRBJ2-5,once,15,TRBV5-4,CASSLAQTGGETQYF,TGTGCCAGCAGCTTGGCCCAGACAGGGGGAGAGACCCAGTACTTC